The T cell receptor (beta chain) described here comes from a study of Graves' ophthalmopathy and Graves' hyperthyroidism. The study amplified TCR beta CDR3 regions using RNA transcripts. Investigators did first-round RT-PCR with HTBI primers, then second-round multiplex PCR. TCRdb reprocessed the multiplex PCR reads with MiXCR, giving one entry per CDR3 protein. The sample records about 390,000 distinct CDR3 sequences, 15% being singletons. The CDR3 has 16 residues. V gave up 6 bases and J gave up 5 bases; unmatched junction bases: 15. Germline V CDR1 and CDR2: SGHDT, YYEEEE. The table lists this clonotype with many counts.

Sequencing was carried out using peripheral blood. The chain recombines TRBV5-6 with TRBJ2-5; 8 bases line up with TRBD1. This receptor was identified in a woman aged 18-35 years with stable Graves' hyperthyroidism. CDR3 region: CASTTGQGRVMETQYF. As DNA, the CDR3 is TGTGCCAGCACCACCGGACAGGGACGGGTAATGGAGACCCAGTACTTC.